The sequence of this TCR beta chain was determined in a study of response to subunit inactivated influenza vaccine. Study observations and caveats: The authors proposed limited new T cell recruitment per seasonal influenza vaccination.

In its sample, this clonotype is medium-sized (0.01 to 0.1%). Its antigen remains unknown. MiXCR, applied by TCRdb to the RT-PCR reads, yields one record per CDR3 protein. The table records 560,000 or so distinct CDR3 sequences, approximately 7.6% of them present only once. Unmatched junction bases numbered 11, after V lost 3 bases and J lost 3 bases. Per the germline V gene, CDR1 is SGHTA and CDR2 is FQGNSA. There are 17 residues in the CDR3. This chain joins TRBV7-2 and TRBJ2-7; TRBD2 matches at 10 bases. The clonotype comes from a man aged 50 to 69 who received an inactivated influenza vaccine. The starting material was PBMCs from blood, obtained around 2 years after vaccination. The CDR3 sequence: CASSFSTSGNGGYEQYF. In DNA, the CDR3 is TGTGCCAGCAGCTTTTCAACTAGCGGGAATGGGGGCTACGAGCAGTACTTC.